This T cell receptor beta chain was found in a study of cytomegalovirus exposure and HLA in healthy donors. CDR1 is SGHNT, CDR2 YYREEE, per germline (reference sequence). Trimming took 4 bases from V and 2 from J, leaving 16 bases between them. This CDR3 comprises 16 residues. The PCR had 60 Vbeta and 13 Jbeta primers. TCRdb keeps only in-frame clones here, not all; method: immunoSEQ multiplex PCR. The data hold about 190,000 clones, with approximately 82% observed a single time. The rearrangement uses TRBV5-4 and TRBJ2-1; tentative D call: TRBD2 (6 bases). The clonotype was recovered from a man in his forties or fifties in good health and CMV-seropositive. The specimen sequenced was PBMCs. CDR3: CASSTGGGNPYNEQFF. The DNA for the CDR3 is TGTGCCAGCAGCACCGGAGGAGGGAACCCCTACAATGAGCAGTTCTTC.